The source of this TCR beta chain is a study of radiotherapy plus CTLA-4 blockade in lung cancer. Study-wide background: Objective responses arose in roughly 20% of patients, and 25% to 35% experienced disease control.

CTLA-4 blockade with ipilimumab, together with focal radiation, was given to patients with chemo-refractory metastatic non-small-cell lung cancer. Trimming removed 4 bases from V and 9 bases from J, with 14 bases in between. Germline values: CDR1 SGHNT, CDR2 YYREEE (reference sequence). This CDR3 is 13 amino acids long. Sequencing used immunoSEQ multiplex PCR; TCRdb keeps in-frame clones, though not all of them. Here the sample spans over 35,000 clones, more than 70% being singletons. The sequence was obtained from a human donor with non-small cell lung cancer whose response to radiotherapy plus ipilimumab could not be evaluated. The chain is built from TRBV5-4 and TRBJ2-1; possible D gene TRBD2, 5 bases. Sequenced here: peripheral blood, sampled from a patient treated with radiotherapy plus ipilimumab. CDR3 in DNA: TGTGCCAGCAGCCCCCCCGGGGATAGTGAGCAGTTCTTC. Translating gives CASSPPGDSEQFF.